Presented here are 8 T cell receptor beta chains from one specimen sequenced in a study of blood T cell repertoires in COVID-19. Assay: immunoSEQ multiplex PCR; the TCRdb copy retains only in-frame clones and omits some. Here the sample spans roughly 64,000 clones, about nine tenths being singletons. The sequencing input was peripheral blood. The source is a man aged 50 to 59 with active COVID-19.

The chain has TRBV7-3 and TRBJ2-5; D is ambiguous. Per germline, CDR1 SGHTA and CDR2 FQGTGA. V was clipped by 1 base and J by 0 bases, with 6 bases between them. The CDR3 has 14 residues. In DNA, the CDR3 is TGTGCCAGCAGCTTAAACGGGTACCAAGAGACCCAGTACTTC. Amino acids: CASSLNGYQETQYF.

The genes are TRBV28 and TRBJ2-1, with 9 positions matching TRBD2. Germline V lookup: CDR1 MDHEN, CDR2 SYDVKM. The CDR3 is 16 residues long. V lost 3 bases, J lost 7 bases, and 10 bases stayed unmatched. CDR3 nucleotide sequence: TGTGCCAGCAGTTTCTACCCTTCCGCGGGAGGGAATGAGCAGTTCTTC. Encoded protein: CASSFYPSAGGNEQFF. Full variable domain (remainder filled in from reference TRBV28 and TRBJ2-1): DVKVTQSSRYLVKRTGEKVFLECVQDMDHENMFWYRQDPGLGLRLIYFSYDVKMKEKGDIPEGYSVSREKKERFSLILESASTNQTSMYLCASSFYPSAGGNEQFFGPGTRLTVL.

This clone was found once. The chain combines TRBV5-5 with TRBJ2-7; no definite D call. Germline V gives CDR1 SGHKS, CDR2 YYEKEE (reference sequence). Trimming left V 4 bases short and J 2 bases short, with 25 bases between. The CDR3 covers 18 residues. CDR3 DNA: TGTGCCAGCAGCCTCGTGCCAGGCAACTCCCGATTTCCCTACGAGCAGTACTTC. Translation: CASSLVPGNSRFPYEQYF.

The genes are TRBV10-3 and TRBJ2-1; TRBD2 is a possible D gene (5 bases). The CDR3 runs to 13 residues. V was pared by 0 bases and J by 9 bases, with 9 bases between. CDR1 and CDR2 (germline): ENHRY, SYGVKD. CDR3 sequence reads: CAISESLRGEQFF. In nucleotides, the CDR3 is TGTGCCATCAGTGAGTCCTTACGGGGTGAGCAGTTCTTC.

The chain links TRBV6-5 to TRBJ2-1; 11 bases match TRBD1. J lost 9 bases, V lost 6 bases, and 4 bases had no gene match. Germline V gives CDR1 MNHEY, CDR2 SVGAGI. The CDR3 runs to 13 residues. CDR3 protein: CASSGTGGGEQFF. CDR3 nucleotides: TGTGCCAGCAGCGGGACAGGGGGGGGTGAGCAGTTCTTC.

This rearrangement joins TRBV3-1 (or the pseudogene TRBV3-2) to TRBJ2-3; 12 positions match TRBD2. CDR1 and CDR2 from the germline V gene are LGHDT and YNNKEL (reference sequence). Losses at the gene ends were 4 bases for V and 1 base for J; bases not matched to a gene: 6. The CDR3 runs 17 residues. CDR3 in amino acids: CASSPWRLAGGTDTQYF. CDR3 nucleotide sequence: TGTGCCAGCAGCCCGTGGCGACTAGCGGGAGGCACAGATACGCAGTATTTT.

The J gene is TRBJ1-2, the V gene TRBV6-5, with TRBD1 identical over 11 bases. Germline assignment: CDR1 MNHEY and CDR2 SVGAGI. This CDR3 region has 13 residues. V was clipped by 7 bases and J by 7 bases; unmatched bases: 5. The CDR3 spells CASKGQGARGYTF. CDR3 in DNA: TGTGCCAGCAAAGGACAGGGGGCGCGTGGCTACACCTTC.

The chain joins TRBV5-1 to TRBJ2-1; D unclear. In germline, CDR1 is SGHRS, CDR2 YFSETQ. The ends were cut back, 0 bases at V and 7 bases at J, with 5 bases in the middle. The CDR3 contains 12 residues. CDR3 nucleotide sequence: TGCGCCAGCAGCTTGGGGCAGAATGAGCAGTTCTTC. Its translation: CASSLGQNEQFF.